This entry concerns a single TCR beta chain. The data derive from a study of blood T cell repertoires in COVID-19. On the study more broadly: The samples span acute and convalescent COVID-19 from the United States, Italy and Spain.

V lost 3 bases and J 1 base, leaving 15 bases between the germline ends. CDR1 and CDR2 from the germline V gene are SNHLY and FYNNEI. This CDR3 is built from 16 residues. Assay used: immunoSEQ multiplex PCR; TCRdb lists only in-frame clones, some missing. Seen here are 250,000 to 300,000 clones, about 81% observed once, and the top ten hold under 5%. The chain links TRBV2 to TRBJ2-5; no clear D gene. The clonotype comes from a man aged 30-40 years with acute COVID-19. The sample taken for sequencing was PBMCs or T cells enriched from blood (not recorded which). CDR3 nucleotides: TGTGCCAGCAGTGAGGGTTGGAGCGTAAGCCAAGAGACCCAGTACTTC. It specifies CASSEGWSVSQETQYF.